The 17 T cell receptor beta chains given below trace back to one sample, sequenced in a study of naive and memory T cell subsets. Study results and caveats: Possibly reflecting memory cells re-expressing CD45RA, a few larger clonotypes occurred in naive repertoires, especially CD8.

Their antigen targets remain unknown. The beta constant-region primer was an equimolar mix of two oligonucleotides covering TRBC1 and TRBC2. Four rounds of PCR amplified the ligated cDNA using nested alpha and beta constant-region primers plus SP2. TCRdb itself ran the UMI-ligation and nested PCR reads through MiXCR, one entry per CDR3 protein. The table shows about 160,000 distinct CDR3 sequences, with roughly 22% occurring only once. The sequencing input was naive CD4+ T cells from blood. These receptors all stem from a human donor in good health.

The gene calls are TRBV28 and TRBJ2-3; TRBD1 agrees at 11 bases. The V gene's germline CDR1 is MDHEN and CDR2 SYDVKM. V shed 10 bases, J shed 5 bases, and the junction held 8 bases outside the gene matches. The CDR3 is made up of 14 amino acids. The CDR3 loop is CAIEDRGHGDTQYF. As DNA, the CDR3 is TGTGCCATCGAGGACAGGGGGCATGGAGATACGCAGTATTTT. Complete variable domain (other parts from reference TRBV28 and TRBJ2-3): DVKVTQSSRYLVKRTGEKVFLECVQDMDHENMFWYRQDPGLGLRLIYFSYDVKMKEKGDIPEGYSVSREKKERFSLILESASTNQTSMYLCAIEDRGHGDTQYFGPGTRLTVL.

This clonotype has only a few counts. The chain carries TRBV6-5 and TRBJ2-4, with a tentative D call TRBD1 (5 bases). V was pared by 8 bases and J by 8 bases, with 10 bases between. The CDR3 is 11 residues long. Looked up from germline, CDR1 is MNHEY and CDR2 is SVGAGI. The CDR3 loop reads CASQGRYIQYF. In nucleotides, the CDR3 is TGTGCCAGCCAGGGCCGGTACATTCAGTACTTC.

This clonotype was seen ten or more times. V and J are TRBV12-3 or TRBV12-4 and TRBJ2-7; TRBD2 aligns across 7 bases. Trimming cost V 5 bases and J 3 bases; bases outside gene matches: 10. This CDR3 has 15 amino acids. The CDR3: CASSLRDGGNYEQYF. The CDR3 DNA is TGTGCCAGCAGTCTCCGGGACGGGGGGAACTACGAGCAGTACTTC.

The chain has TRBV29-1 and TRBJ1-5; D perhaps matches TRBD1 (5 bases). V shed 6 bases and J shed 11 bases, with 14 bases lying between them. The CDR3 sequence is 11 residues long. Germline CDR1 SQVTM, CDR2 ANQGSEA. The CDR3 DNA reads as TGCAGCGTGGGGGACCTTCGGGCCCAGCATTTT. This codes for CSVGDLRAQHF.

This chain links TRBV15 with TRBJ2-1; D is possibly TRBD1 (6 bases). Per the germline V gene, CDR1 is LNHNV and CDR2 is YYDKDF (reference sequence). This CDR3 is built from 15 residues. V shed 0 bases and J shed 6 bases, with 12 bases lying between them. Here the CDR3 reads CATSRDNLGGNEQFF. CDR3 nucleotides: TGTGCCACCAGCAGAGATAACCTAGGGGGCAATGAGCAGTTCTTC.

In this sample, this clonotype turned up a few times. The chain links TRBV6-2 or TRBV6-3 to TRBJ1-5, with a weak D call TRBD1 (5 bases). Germline CDR1 is MNHEY and CDR2 is SVGEGT. CDR3 length equals 16 residues. V lost 5 bases to trimming and J lost 4 bases, with 18 bases between them. The CDR3: CASSPMGGERNQPQHF. The CDR3 DNA reads TGTGCCAGCAGTCCCATGGGGGGGGAACGAAATCAGCCCCAGCATTTT.

This clonotype has a count of ten or more. This chain uses TRBV7-7 with TRBJ2-3; 8 nucleotides agree with TRBD1. V trimming: 5 bases; J trimming: 2 bases; junction bases outside the gene matches: 6. Germline assignment: CDR1 SSHAT and CDR2 FNYEAQ (reference sequence). CDR3 length: 15 amino acids. The CDR3 bases are TGTGCCAGCAGCCGGGGACAGGCGATCACAGATACGCAGTATTTT. Translating gives CASSRGQAITDTQYF.

This clonotype was detected a few times. The rearrangement links TRBV29-1 to TRBJ2-3, with D unclear. The CDR3 spans 13 residues. CDR1 is SQVTM, CDR2 ANQGSEA, per germline. The ends were cut back, 5 bases at V and 7 bases at J, with 16 bases in the middle. Here the CDR3 reads CSVRRSTLNTQYF. CDR3 sequence (DNA): TGCAGCGTTCGCCGAAGCACATTGAATACGCAGTATTTT.

CDR3 coding DNA: TGTGCCAGCAGGACGACGCGGGCTTTCTTT. Protein product: CASRTTRAFF. The chain employs TRBV2 and TRBJ1-1; D ambiguous. The CDR3 contains 10 residues. The germline CDR1 and CDR2 sequences are SNHLY and FYNNEI. V gave up 6 bases and J gave up 11 bases, with 10 bases separating them.

This clonotype has a count of ten or more. The chain couples TRBV6-5 to TRBJ2-1; possibly TRBD2 for D (6 bases). Germline V CDR1 and CDR2: MNHEY, SVGAGI. The length of the CDR3 is 15 residues. Trimming shortened V by 6 bases and J by 0 bases, and 12 bases separated the two germline ends. The CDR3 reads CASRRGLYSYNEQFF. CDR3 DNA sequence: TGTGCCAGCAGAAGGGGACTTTACTCCTACAATGAGCAGTTCTTC.

This clonotype has more than one count but fewer than ten. The J gene is TRBJ2-7, the V gene TRBV5-1; 8 bases fit TRBD2. The V gene's germline CDR1 is SGHRS and CDR2 YFSETQ. The CDR3 has 14 residues. Trimming took 7 bases from V and 6 from J; bases not matched to a gene: 12. CDR3 DNA: TGCGCCAGCGGACTGGCGGGAGGCCTCCCCGAGCAGTACTTC. This gives the protein CASGLAGGLPEQYF.

This chain joins TRBV10-3 and TRBJ2-1; TRBD2 is a possible D gene (6 bases). This CDR3 comprises 18 residues. Trimming took 6 bases from V and 0 from J, leaving 21 bases between them. Looked up from germline, CDR1 is ENHRY and CDR2 is SYGVKD. The CDR3 sequence: CAIRGSLRAGSSYNEQFF. CDR3 DNA: TGTGCCATCAGGGGGTCGTTAAGGGCGGGAAGCTCCTACAATGAGCAGTTCTTC.

This CDR3 reads CASMQSWGSQGDTQYF. CDR3 sequence (DNA): TGTGCCAGTATGCAGTCATGGGGCAGTCAAGGAGATACGCAGTATTTT. This chain connects TRBV19 to TRBJ2-3; a weak D match, TRBD1 (5 bases). CDR3 length equals 16 residues. The V gene's germline CDR1 is LNHDA and CDR2 SQIVND (reference sequence). Trimming pared 7 bases from V and 5 bases from J, leaving 22 bases between.

This sequence joins TRBV27 and TRBJ2-7; TRBD2 matches 7 bases. The CDR3 covers 15 residues. The germline gives CDR1 MNHEY, CDR2 SMNVEV (reference sequence). The trim removed 5 bases at V and 6 bases at J, leaving 13 bases unmatched. CDR3 residues: CASSTEPTSVGEQYF. DNA of the CDR3: TGTGCCAGCAGTACCGAACCTACTAGCGTAGGCGAGCAGTACTTC.

The chain joins TRBV2 to TRBJ2-7; D is ambiguous. Trimming took off 6 bases at V and 4 bases at J, with 7 bases between the two ends. The germline V gene has CDR1 SNHLY and CDR2 FYNNEI. The CDR3 is made up of 11 amino acids. The CDR3 DNA is TGTGCCAGCAGCCTCCCTTACGAGCAGTACTTC. As protein: CASSLPYEQYF. The whole variable domain, remainder taken from reference TRBV2 and TRBJ2-7, is EPEVTQTPSHQVTQMGQEVILRCVPISNHLYFYWYRQILGQKVEFLVSFYNNEISEKSEIFDDQFSVERPDGSNFTLKIRSTKLEDSAMYFCASSLPYEQYFGPGTRLTVT.

This clonotype was counted a few times. The rearrangement links TRBV20-1 to TRBJ1-5; 8 nucleotides match TRBD1. There are 15 residues in the CDR3. The germline gives CDR1 DFQATT, CDR2 SNEGSKA (reference sequence). V shed 2 bases, J shed 0 bases, and the junction held 3 bases outside the gene matches. The CDR3: CSARRTGTSNQPQHF. The CDR3 coding sequence is TGCAGTGCTAGACGGACAGGGACTAGCAATCAGCCCCAGCATTTT.

This clonotype was recorded many times. The genes are TRBV9 and TRBJ2-7, with 8 bases matching TRBD1. The germline CDR1 and CDR2 sequences are SGDLS and YYNGEE. CDR3 size: 15 residues. Trimming took 0 bases from V and 4 from J; bases not matched to a gene: 6. This CDR3 reads CASSVGGQGSYEQYF. CDR3 DNA: TGTGCCAGCAGCGTAGGTGGACAGGGTAGTTACGAGCAGTACTTC.